The 27 T cell receptor beta chains below all came from one sample that was sequenced in a study of T cells after yellow fever vaccination. One entry per CDR3 protein, called by TCRdb with MiXCR from the 5' RACE reads. Among about 240,000 distinct CDR3 sequences listed, over 3% were seen once. Specimen: PBMCs, collected 15 days after the yellow fever booster vaccination. Source of these receptors: a man between 18 and 29 years old who received the YFV17D yellow fever vaccine.

This clonotype was detected many times. The genes are TRBV6-2 or TRBV6-3 and TRBJ1-4, with TRBD1 as a possible D gene (5 bases). The V end was cut by 0 bases, the J end by 15 bases, with 14 bases between. Germline CDR1 and CDR2: MNHEY and SVGEGT. The CDR3 has 13 amino acids. CDR3 DNA sequence: TGTGCCAGCAGTTACTCCGGGGACCTCGAGGTGTTTTTT. Translation: CASSYSGDLEVFF.

The sample holds many counts of this clonotype. V usage is TRBV7-3 and J usage is TRBJ2-1; D may be TRBD1 (6 bases). The CDR3 spans 13 residues. Germline CDR1 SGHTA, CDR2 FQGTGA. Trimming cost V 2 bases and J 9 bases, with 11 bases left between them. The CDR3 sequence: CASSLFQDSEQFF. The CDR3 nucleotides are TGTGCCAGCAGCTTATTCCAGGACAGTGAGCAGTTCTTC.

The chain links TRBV7-2 to TRBJ1-1, with D uncertain. V lost 2 bases, J lost 3 bases, and 4 bases lay in between. The CDR3 is 12 residues long. Germline CDR1 and CDR2: SGHTA and FQGNSA. CDR3 region: CASSLIHTEAFF. The CDR3 DNA follows: TGTGCCAGCAGCTTAATACACACTGAAGCTTTCTTT.

This clonotype was observed many times. V and J are TRBV5-1 and TRBJ2-7; D gene unclear. Trimming left V 0 bases short and J 0 bases short, with 16 bases between. CDR1 is SGHRS, CDR2 YFSETQ, per germline. There are 17 residues in the CDR3. CDR3 sequence (DNA): TGCGCCAGCAGCTTGGTGCGTGGCAGCCAAATCTCCTACGAGCAGTACTTC. Translation gives CASSLVRGSQISYEQYF.

This clonotype was counted ten times or more. The chain combines TRBV5-8 with TRBJ1-1; the D gene is possibly TRBD1 (5 bases). Germline V gene sequence: CDR1 SGHTS, CDR2 YDEGEE. The CDR3 consists of 15 residues. V was clipped by 0 bases and J by 6 bases, with 15 bases between them. The chain's CDR3 is CASSLASRDVPEAFF. In DNA, the CDR3 is TGTGCCAGCAGCTTGGCCAGTAGGGACGTCCCTGAAGCTTTCTTT.

This clonotype appeared many times. The J gene is TRBJ1-2, the V gene TRBV5-1, with 7 bases aligning to TRBD1. CDR1 SGHRS and CDR2 YFSETQ come from the germline V gene. This CDR3 has 16 residues. Trimming removed 0 bases from V and 5 bases from J; junction bases left unmatched: 10. CDR3 region: CASSLGDSRLIYGYTF. CDR3 nucleotides: TGCGCCAGCAGCTTGGGGGACAGCCGACTTATTTATGGCTACACCTTC.

This clonotype has ten or more counts. CDR3 sequence reads: CASSHGLASPAKNIQYF. The CDR3, as DNA: TGCGCCAGCAGCCACGGCCTAGCGTCCCCCGCCAAAAACATTCAGTACTTC. This chain joins TRBV4-1 and TRBJ2-4; a weak D match, TRBD2 (6 bases). V was trimmed by 3 bases and J by 1 base, leaving 16 bases between them. The CDR3 has 17 amino acids. Per germline, CDR1 MGHRA and CDR2 YSYEKL.

DNA for the CDR3: TGTGCCAGCAGCTTATCAGGGGCGTATGGCTACACCTTC. It yields the protein CASSLSGAYGYTF. The J gene is TRBJ1-2, the V gene TRBV7-3; a weak D match, TRBD1 (6 bases). V shed 2 bases and J shed 5 bases, with 9 bases lying between them. This CDR3 is 13 amino acids long. CDR1 and CDR2 from the germline V gene are SGHTA and FQGTGA.

This clonotype has ten or more counts. The gene calls are TRBV4-3 and TRBJ1-6; TRBD1 might be the D (6 bases). This CDR3 comprises 17 residues. Trimming cost V 0 bases and J 0 bases, with 9 bases left between them. From germline, CDR1 is LGHNA and CDR2 YSLEER. The CDR3 loop reads CASSQDGGLSYNSPLHF. DNA for the CDR3: TGCGCCAGCAGCCAAGATGGGGGGCTCTCCTATAATTCACCCCTCCACTTT.

This clonotype was picked up many times. The V gene is TRBV11-2, the J gene TRBJ2-2, with 7 bases matching TRBD1. After removal of 5 bases from V and 6 bases from J, the junction contained 6 bases not matched to a gene. CDR1 is SGHAT, CDR2 FQNNGV, per germline. The CDR3 totals 14 residues. The CDR3 is CASSPRQGAGELFF. The CDR3 DNA reads TGTGCCAGCAGCCCCCGACAGGGCGCCGGGGAGCTGTTTTTT.

The sample holds many counts of this clonotype. In DNA, the CDR3 is TGTGCCAGCAACCACCCGGGACAGGGTGGAGGTACCGGGGAGCTGTTTTTT. This gives the protein CASNHPGQGGGTGELFF. The V call is TRBV7-6, the J call TRBJ2-2, with TRBD1 matching over 9 bases. V was pared by 7 bases and J by 5 bases, with 14 bases of the junction left unmatched. Germline CDR1 reads SGHVS; CDR2 reads FNYEAQ. There are 17 residues in the CDR3.

This clonotype was seen only a few times. The chain employs TRBV29-1 and TRBJ2-7; no clear D gene. Germline V gene lookup returns CDR1 SQVTM and CDR2 ANQGSEA. The V end lost 5 bases, the J end lost 2 bases, and 7 bases lay between the germline ends. The CDR3 contains 11 residues. This CDR3 reads CSVWSAYEQYF. CDR3 coding DNA: TGCAGCGTTTGGTCAGCCTACGAGCAGTACTTC.

V gene TRBV20-1 combines with J gene TRBJ2-7; D not certain. This CDR3 is 15 amino acids long. V lost 3 bases, J lost 3 bases, and 18 bases lay in between. Germline V gene data show CDR1 as DFQATT and CDR2 as SNEGSKA (reference sequence). CDR3 DNA: TGCAGTGCTAGCGTCAATATGGGATCGGACTACGAGCAGTACTTC. Translated, it gives CSASVNMGSDYEQYF.

The V gene is TRBV29-1, the J gene TRBJ2-1, with D maybe TRBD2 (5 bases). Per the germline V gene, CDR1 is SQVTM and CDR2 is ANQGSEA. Trimming took 0 bases from V and 10 from J, leaving 10 bases between them. The CDR3 is made up of 12 amino acids. CDR3 sequence reads: CSVEEARGEQFF. CDR3 coding DNA: TGCAGCGTTGAAGAGGCGAGAGGGGAGCAGTTCTTC.

CDR3 bases: TGTGCCAGCAGCTCCGTCTCTGGGGCCAACGTCCTGACTTTC. It encodes CASSSVSGANVLTF. The chain is built from TRBV7-2 and TRBJ2-6; D uncertain. The CDR3 totals 14 residues. Germline V gene lookup returns CDR1 SGHTA and CDR2 FQGNSA. Trimming took 4 bases from V and 0 from J, leaving 4 bases between them.

This clonotype was seen repeatedly, ten times or more. The V gene is TRBV7-9, the J gene TRBJ1-2; 9 nucleotides align to TRBD1. Germline-derived CDR1 and CDR2 are SEHNR and FQNEAQ (reference sequence). The CDR3 loop spans 14 amino acids. V shed 5 bases, J shed 4 bases, and the junction held 5 bases outside the gene matches. Written as DNA, the CDR3 is TGTGCCAGCAGCACAACGACAGGGGGCTATGGCTACACCTTC. Translated: CASSTTTGGYGYTF.

This clonotype was counted many times. This chain links TRBV7-2 with TRBJ2-3, with 10 bases matching TRBD2. Germline loops: CDR1 SGHTA, CDR2 FQGNSA. V trimming: 7 bases; J trimming: 4 bases; junction bases outside the gene matches: 8. CDR3 length: 15 amino acids. The CDR3 DNA follows: TGTGCCAGCACCGAAGCGGGGGGGCGACCAGATACGCAGTATTTT. It codes for CASTEAGGRPDTQYF.

This clonotype was seen many times. The J gene is TRBJ2-6, the V gene TRBV6-5, with D maybe TRBD2 (6 bases). The CDR3 is 17 amino acids. Germline V gene sequence: CDR1 MNHEY, CDR2 SVGAGI. Between the trimmed V and J ends, which lost 7 bases and 0 bases, there was a span of 16 bases. This CDR3 is CASTKEGTLSGANVLTF. The CDR3 bases are TGTGCCAGCACAAAGGAGGGGACCCTCTCTGGGGCCAACGTCCTGACTTTC.

This clonotype was detected ten times or more. This chain connects TRBV20-1 to TRBJ2-7; 7 bases align to TRBD2. Trimming cost V 0 bases and J 4 bases; bases outside gene matches: 6. Germline CDR1 is DFQATT and CDR2 is SNEGSKA (reference sequence). The CDR3 extends over 14 amino acids. The chain's CDR3 is CSARDRRGVYEQYV. CDR3 bases: TGCAGTGCTAGAGATCGCCGGGGGGTTTACGAGCAGTACGTC.

This clonotype was counted between two and nine times. One junction end disagrees with the germline gene, perhaps due to a read error. The rearrangement links TRBV15 to TRBJ2-2, with 8 bases fitting TRBD1. The CDR3 contains 19 residues. Germline CDR1 reads LNHNV; CDR2 reads YYDKDF (reference sequence). CDR3 region: CATSREGQGADSKTGELFF. CDR3 DNA sequence: TGTGCCACCAGCAGAGAAGGGCAGGGGGCAGATTCGAAAACCGGGGAGCTGTTTTTT.

This clonotype was picked up many times. The chain couples TRBV7-9 to TRBJ1-2, with unresolved D. The CDR3 extends over 15 amino acids. V was shortened by 5 bases and J by 2 bases, with 15 bases between the two germline ends. Germline V CDR1 and CDR2: SEHNR, FQNEAQ (reference sequence). CDR3 in DNA: TGTGCCAGCAGCCCTTGGGGTTTGGAAAACTATGGCTACACCTTC. This translates into CASSPWGLENYGYTF.

The genes are TRBV14 and TRBJ2-1, with D perhaps matching TRBD1 or TRBD2 (6 bases each). This CDR3 spans 16 amino acids. The germline CDR1 and CDR2 sequences are SGHDN and FVKESK. V was pared by 4 bases and J by 3 bases, with 16 bases between. CDR3 protein: CASSLLNGGFYNEQFF. In DNA form, the CDR3 reads TGTGCCAGCAGCCTCCTTAACGGGGGCTTCTACAATGAGCAGTTCTTC.

This clonotype was seen repeatedly, ten times or more. The chain links TRBV29-1 to TRBJ2-3; 9 positions agree with TRBD2. Unmatched junction bases numbered 7, after V lost 4 bases and J lost 5 bases. The germline V gene has CDR1 SQVTM and CDR2 ANQGSEA. The CDR3 totals 14 residues. CDR3 loop: CSVAGGGAVDTQYF. The CDR3 DNA is TGCAGCGTTGCCGGCGGGGGGGCCGTAGATACGCAGTATTTT.

In this sample, this clonotype turned up many times. The genes are TRBV25-1 and TRBJ1-6; D not resolved. CDR3 length: 15 residues. The V gene's germline CDR1 is MGHDK and CDR2 SYGVNS. V was shortened by 7 bases and J by 0 bases, with 10 bases between the two germline ends. In nucleotides, the CDR3 is TGTGCCAGCACCTCCCGGGGCTCCTATAATTCACCCCTCCACTTT. Its protein is CASTSRGSYNSPLHF.

This clonotype showed up many times. The genes are TRBV13 and TRBJ2-5; 8 nucleotides match TRBD2. Losses at the gene ends were 6 bases for V and 5 bases for J; bases not matched to a gene: 11. The CDR3 consists of 15 residues. CDR1 and CDR2 from the germline V gene are PRHDT and FYEKMQ (reference sequence). The CDR3 DNA reads TGTGCCAGCAGGACTACCGGGGGGGCCGGGGAGACCCAGTACTTC. Translating gives CASRTTGGAGETQYF.

The chain is built from TRBV5-4 and TRBJ1-3, with D unresolved. The germline CDR1 and CDR2 sequences are SGHNT and YYREEE (reference sequence). The CDR3 has 13 residues. The V end was cut by 1 base, the J end by 3 bases, with 5 bases between. CDR3 sequence: CASSLPSGNTIYF. In DNA, the CDR3 is TGTGCCAGCAGCTTGCCCAGTGGAAACACCATATATTTT.

This clonotype has ten or more counts. V usage is TRBV4-3 and J usage is TRBJ2-3, with D perhaps TRBD1 (6 bases). Germline V lookup: CDR1 LGHNA, CDR2 YSLEER. V lost 1 base, J lost 8 bases, and 13 bases lay in between. The CDR3 contains 14 residues. The CDR3 spells CASSQAGDVVTQYF. The CDR3 DNA follows: TGCGCCAGCAGCCAAGCAGGGGATGTCGTTACGCAGTATTTT.